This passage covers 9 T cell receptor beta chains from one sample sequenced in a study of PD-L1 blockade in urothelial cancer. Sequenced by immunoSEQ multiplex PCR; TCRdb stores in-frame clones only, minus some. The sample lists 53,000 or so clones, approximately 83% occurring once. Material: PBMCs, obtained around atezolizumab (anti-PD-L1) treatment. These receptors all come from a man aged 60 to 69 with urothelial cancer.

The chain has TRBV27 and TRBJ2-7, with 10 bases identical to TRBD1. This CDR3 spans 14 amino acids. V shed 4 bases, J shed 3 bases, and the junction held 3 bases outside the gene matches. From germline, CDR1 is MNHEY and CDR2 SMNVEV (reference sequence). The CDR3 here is CASSWGQGNYEQYF. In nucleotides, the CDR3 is TGTGCCAGCAGTTGGGGACAGGGGAACTACGAGCAGTACTTC.

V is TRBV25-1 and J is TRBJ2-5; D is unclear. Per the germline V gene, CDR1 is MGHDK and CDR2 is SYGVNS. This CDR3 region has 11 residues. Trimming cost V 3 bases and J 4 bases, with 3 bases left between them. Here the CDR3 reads CASSDRETQYF. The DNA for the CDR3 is TGTGCCAGCAGTGACCGAGAGACCCAGTACTTC.

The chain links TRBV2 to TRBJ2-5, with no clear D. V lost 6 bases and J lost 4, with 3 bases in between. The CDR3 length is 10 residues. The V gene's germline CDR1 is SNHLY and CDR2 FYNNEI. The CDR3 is CASSLETQYF. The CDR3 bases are TGTGCCAGCAGCCTAGAGACCCAGTACTTC.

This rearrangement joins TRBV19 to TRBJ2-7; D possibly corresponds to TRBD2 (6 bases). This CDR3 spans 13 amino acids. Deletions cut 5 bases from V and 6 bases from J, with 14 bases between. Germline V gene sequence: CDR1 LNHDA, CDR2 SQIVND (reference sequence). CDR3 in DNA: TGTGCCAGTAGTTCGGGACTGGACGTCGAGCAGTACTTC. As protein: CASSSGLDVEQYF.

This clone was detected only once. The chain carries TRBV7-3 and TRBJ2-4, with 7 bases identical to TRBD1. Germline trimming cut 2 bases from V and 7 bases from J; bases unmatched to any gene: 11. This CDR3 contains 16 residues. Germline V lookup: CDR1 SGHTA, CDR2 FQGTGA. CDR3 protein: CASSLDRAQTGNIQYF. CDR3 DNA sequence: TGTGCCAGCAGCTTAGATCGTGCCCAGACAGGGAACATTCAGTACTTC.

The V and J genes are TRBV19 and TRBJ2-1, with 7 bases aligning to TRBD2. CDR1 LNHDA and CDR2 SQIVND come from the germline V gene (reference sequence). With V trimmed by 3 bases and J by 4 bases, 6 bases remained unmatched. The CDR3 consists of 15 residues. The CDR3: CASSIALAVYNEQFF. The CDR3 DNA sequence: TGTGCCAGTAGTATCGCGCTAGCGGTTTACAATGAGCAGTTCTTC.

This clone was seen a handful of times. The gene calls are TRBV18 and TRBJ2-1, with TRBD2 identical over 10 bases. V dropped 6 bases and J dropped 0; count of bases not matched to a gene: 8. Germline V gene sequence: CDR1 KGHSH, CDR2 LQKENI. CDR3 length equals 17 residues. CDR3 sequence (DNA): TGTGCCAGCTCGCGGACTAGCGGCGCCAGCTCCTACAATGAGCAGTTCTTC. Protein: CASSRTSGASSYNEQFF.

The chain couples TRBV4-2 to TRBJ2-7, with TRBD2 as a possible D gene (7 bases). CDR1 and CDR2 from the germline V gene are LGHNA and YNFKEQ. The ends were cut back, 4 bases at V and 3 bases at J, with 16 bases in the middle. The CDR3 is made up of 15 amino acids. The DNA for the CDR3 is TGTGCCAGCAGCCCCCGGGGGGACACCTACTACGAGCAGTACTTC. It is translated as CASSPRGDTYYEQYF.

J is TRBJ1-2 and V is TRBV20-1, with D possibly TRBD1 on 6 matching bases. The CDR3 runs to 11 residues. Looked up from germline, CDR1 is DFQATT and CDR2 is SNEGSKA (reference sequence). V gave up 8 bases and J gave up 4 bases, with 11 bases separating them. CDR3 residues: CSYRDSYGYTF. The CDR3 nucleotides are TGCAGTTACAGGGATAGCTATGGCTACACCTTC.